The 27 T cell receptor beta chains below were found in one sample sequenced in a study of cytomegalovirus exposure and HLA in healthy donors (dated 2017 in TCRdb). Library method: the immunoSEQ multiplex PCR assay. TCRdb carries this immuneACCESS record with in-frame sequences only. Its versions omit some clonotypes, under half of them owing to an unresolved V gene in the studies checked, with the rest unexplained. This sample gives about 330,000 clones in total; around 90% of them show up just once. Of the sample, 1.2% falls within the top ten clones. What was sequenced was PBMCs. All receptors derive from a woman aged 25-40 years in good health and CMV-seropositive.

The chain carries TRBV30 and TRBJ2-1, with TRBD2 identical over 15 bases. The trim removed 5 bases at V and 7 bases at J, leaving 3 bases unmatched. Germline CDR1 is GTSNPN and CDR2 is SVGIG (reference sequence). The CDR3 consists of 14 residues. CDR3 in amino acids: CAWSGLAGGNEQFF. The CDR3 nucleotides read TGTGCCTGGTCGGGACTAGCGGGAGGAAATGAGCAGTTCTTC.

V gene TRBV11-3 combines with J gene TRBJ1-3; 10 bases map to TRBD1. V lost 4 bases to trimming and J lost 3 bases; unmatched junction nucleotides: 3. Per germline, CDR1 SGHNT and CDR2 YENEEA. CDR3 size: 15 residues. In DNA form, the CDR3 reads TGTGCCAGCAGCTCAGGGACAGGGGATGGAAACACCATATATTTT. This codes for CASSSGTGDGNTIYF.

V usage is TRBV14 and J usage is TRBJ2-5, with unresolved D. Trimming shortened V by 2 bases and J by 5 bases, and 6 bases separated the two germline ends. Germline values: CDR1 SGHDN, CDR2 FVKESK. The CDR3 totals 12 residues. The CDR3 loop is CASSQSPETQYF. The CDR3 DNA is TGTGCCAGCAGCCAATCCCCCGAGACCCAGTACTTC.

The chain is built from TRBV2 and TRBJ1-1, with D possibly being TRBD1 (6 bases). Per the germline V gene, CDR1 is SNHLY and CDR2 is FYNNEI. Trimming shortened V by 3 bases and J by 3 bases, and 20 bases separated the two germline ends. The CDR3 sequence is 17 residues long. The CDR3: CASSDPGARGGDTEAFF. Here the CDR3 DNA reads TGTGCCAGCAGTGATCCAGGGGCCAGAGGGGGTGACACTGAAGCTTTCTTT.

V gene TRBV9 combines with J gene TRBJ1-6; 7 bases map to TRBD1. Per germline, CDR1 SGDLS and CDR2 YYNGEE. The CDR3 is 14 residues long. J was trimmed by 10 bases and V by 4 bases; bases with no gene match: 8. CDR3 loop: CASSRRQGTSPLHF. The DNA for the CDR3 is TGTGCCAGCAGCAGACGACAGGGAACGTCACCCCTCCACTTT.

The rearrangement joins TRBV28 to TRBJ1-5; D is undetermined. This CDR3 is 15 amino acids long. Germline loops: CDR1 MDHEN, CDR2 SYDVKM. Trimming took off 2 bases at V and 0 bases at J, with 8 bases between the two ends. The CDR3 region has the DNA TGTGCCAGCAGTTTACGGTACTATAGCAATCAGCCCCAGCATTTT. Translating gives CASSLRYYSNQPQHF.

The chain uses TRBV15 and TRBJ1-1; weak D call: TRBD1 (6 bases). CDR1 is LNHNV and CDR2 is YYDKDF in the germline V gene (reference sequence). There are 13 residues in the CDR3. Between the trimmed V and J ends, which lost 0 bases and 5 bases, there was a span of 7 bases. CDR3 residues: CATSRETGTEAFF. The CDR3 DNA is TGTGCCACCAGCAGAGAGACAGGAACTGAAGCTTTCTTT.

The chain recombines TRBV7-2 with TRBJ2-3; 7 nucleotides line up with TRBD1. The CDR3 runs 14 residues. Germline trimming cut 3 bases from V and 5 bases from J; bases unmatched to any gene: 5. Looked up from germline, CDR1 is SGHTA and CDR2 is FQGNSA. This CDR3 is CASSLTGWGDTQYF. The DNA for the CDR3 is TGTGCCAGCAGCTTGACAGGGTGGGGAGATACGCAGTATTTT.

Here the CDR3 reads CAITSTPGYGYTF. As DNA, the CDR3 is TGTGCCATCACCAGTACTCCAGGATACGGCTACACCTTC. J is TRBJ1-2 and V is TRBV10-3, with D hard to call. The CDR3 contains 13 residues. Looked up from germline, CDR1 is ENHRY and CDR2 is SYGVKD. Trimming shortened V by 7 bases and J by 8 bases, and 17 bases separated the two germline ends.

The rearrangement uses TRBV25-1 and TRBJ2-5; D may correspond to TRBD1 or TRBD2 (5 bases each). With 3 bases removed from V and 4 bases from J, the gap between germline ends came to 12 bases. The CDR3 is made up of 14 amino acids. Germline-derived CDR1 and CDR2 are MGHDK and SYGVNS. In DNA, the CDR3 is TGTGCCAGCAGTGATCTCAGGGACCTAGAGACCCAGTACTTC. Its protein product is CASSDLRDLETQYF.

This clone has just one count. The chain links TRBV9 to TRBJ2-1; the match to TRBD1 covers 9 bases. V shed 3 bases, J shed 7 bases, and the junction held 8 bases outside the gene matches. CDR3 length: 15 amino acids. Germline V gene sequence: CDR1 SGDLS, CDR2 YYNGEE. The CDR3 reads CASSGGQGPYNEQFF. The DNA of the CDR3 is TGTGCCAGCAGCGGCGGACAGGGGCCTTATAATGAGCAGTTCTTC.

This clone was recorded once. V is TRBV5-1 and J is TRBJ2-7; the D call may be TRBD1 or TRBD2 (6 bases each). The V and J ends lost 4 bases and 1 base respectively, with 15 bases between them. The CDR3 contains 15 residues. In germline, CDR1 is SGHRS, CDR2 YFSETQ. The CDR3 region is CASSTRGQASYEQYF. The CDR3 nucleotides are TGCGCCAGCAGCACCCGGGGGCAGGCTTCCTACGAGCAGTACTTC.

The gene calls are TRBV15 and TRBJ2-3; D unresolved. Looked up from germline, CDR1 is LNHNV and CDR2 is YYDKDF (reference sequence). The length of the CDR3 is 13 residues. Trimming pared 6 bases from V and 2 bases from J, leaving 9 bases between. CDR3 in DNA: TGTGCCACCAGGGTCGGACCCACAGATACGCAGTATTTT. This gives the protein CATRVGPTDTQYF.

The table lists this clone with a few counts. This chain links TRBV7-9 with TRBJ1-5; weak D call: TRBD1 (5 bases). V dropped 5 bases and J dropped 13 bases, with 15 bases sitting between them. CDR1 is SEHNR and CDR2 is FQNEAQ in the germline V gene (reference sequence). The length of the CDR3 is 12 residues. This chain's CDR3 is CASSTNQGSQHF. CDR3 coding DNA: TGTGCCAGCAGCACAAACCAGGGATCTCAGCATTTT. Based on the CDR3 plus reference TRBV7-9 and TRBJ1-5, the full variable domain is DTGVSQNPRHKITKRGQNVTFRCDPISEHNRLYWYRQTLGQGPEFLTYFQNEAQLEKSRLLSDRFSAERPKGSFSTLEIQRTEQGDSAMYLCASSTNQGSQHFGDGTRLSIL.

The genes are TRBV7-9 and TRBJ1-1, with D unresolved. Trimming took 1 base from V and 5 from J, leaving 11 bases between them. In germline, CDR1 is SEHNR, CDR2 FQNEAQ (reference sequence). This CDR3 spans 14 amino acids. CDR3 nucleotides: TGTGCCAGCAGCTTAGGGCCGGGGAAAACTGAAGCTTTCTTT. Translation: CASSLGPGKTEAFF.

This clone appeared once. The chain is built from TRBV27 and TRBJ1-2, with 7 bases matching TRBD1. Germline V gives CDR1 MNHEY, CDR2 SMNVEV (reference sequence). V was pared by 5 bases and J by 1 base, with 7 bases of the junction left unmatched. This CDR3 spans 15 amino acids. CDR3 nucleotides: TGTGCCAGCAGTAGGTTGCAGGGGGATAACTATGGCTACACCTTC. Protein: CASSRLQGDNYGYTF.

This chain links TRBV2 with TRBJ2-1; 10 bases fit TRBD2. The germline CDR1 and CDR2 sequences are SNHLY and FYNNEI. There are 15 residues in the CDR3. V dropped 7 bases and J dropped 4; count of bases not matched to a gene: 7. Written as DNA, the CDR3 is TGTGCCAGCAAGGCTAGCGGGGGTCCGTACAATGAGCAGTTCTTC. Protein sequence: CASKASGGPYNEQFF.

In its sample, this clone was seen once. This chain connects TRBV10-3 to TRBJ2-7, with 9 nucleotides matching TRBD1. The V segment lost 2 bases and the J segment 6 bases; nucleotides outside the gene matches: 5. The CDR3 has 14 amino acids. CDR1 ENHRY and CDR2 SYGVKD come from the germline V gene. CDR3 sequence reads: CAISEGQGLGEQYF. For the CDR3, the DNA is TGTGCCATCAGTGAGGGACAGGGGTTAGGCGAGCAGTACTTC.

The CDR3 sequence is CASSLAAGGPETQYF. In DNA form, the CDR3 reads TGTGCCAGCAGCTTGGCAGCGGGAGGGCCGGAGACCCAGTACTTC. V is TRBV5-6 and J is TRBJ2-5; 10 positions match TRBD2. This CDR3 contains 15 residues. V was clipped by 0 bases and J by 5 bases; unmatched bases: 4. Germline CDR1 reads SGHDT; CDR2 reads YYEEEE.

The chain joins TRBV5-1 to TRBJ1-5; D is undetermined. V lost 0 bases and J lost 3, with 7 bases in between. CDR1 and CDR2 from the germline V gene are SGHRS and YFSETQ. This CDR3 has 14 amino acids. This chain's CDR3 is CASSLGSTNQPQHF. DNA of the CDR3: TGCGCCAGCAGCTTGGGGAGTACCAATCAGCCCCAGCATTTT.

The chain is built from TRBV29-1 and TRBJ2-5; D is ambiguous. Trimming removed 1 base at V and 1 base at J, with 4 bases between. The germline gives CDR1 SQVTM, CDR2 ANQGSEA. There are 12 residues in the CDR3. This CDR3 is CSVEGSQETQYF. For the CDR3, the DNA is TGCAGCGTTGAAGGCAGCCAAGAGACCCAGTACTTC.

This chain uses TRBV18 with TRBJ1-1, with TRBD1 matching 10 bases. This CDR3 has 17 amino acids. The V gene's germline CDR1 is KGHSH and CDR2 LQKENI. V lost 2 bases, J lost 0 bases, and 6 bases stayed unmatched. The CDR3: CASSPETGGALNTEAFF. CDR3 DNA sequence: TGTGCCAGCTCACCAGAGACAGGGGGCGCCTTGAACACTGAAGCTTTCTTT.

This chain connects TRBV7-2 to TRBJ2-1, with 9 nucleotides matching TRBD2. CDR1 SGHTA and CDR2 FQGNSA come from the germline V gene. Trimming at V came to 2 bases and at J to 8 bases, leaving 7 bases not matched to a gene. The CDR3 extends over 15 amino acids. CDR3 protein: CASSLTSGLLDEQFF. In DNA, the CDR3 is TGTGCCAGCAGCTTAACTAGCGGGCTTTTGGATGAGCAGTTCTTC. Looking up the rest from reference TRBV7-2 and TRBJ2-1 gives the full variable domain: GAGVSQSPSNKVTEKGKDVELRCDPISGHTALYWYRQSLGQGLEFLIYFQGNSAPDKSGLPSDRFSAERTGGSVSTLTIQRTQQEDSAVYLCASSLTSGLLDEQFFGPGTRLTVL.

The chain uses TRBV2 and TRBJ2-7, with D uncertain. The V gene's germline CDR1 is SNHLY and CDR2 FYNNEI. The CDR3 spans 11 residues. V gave up 8 bases and J gave up 0 bases, with 5 bases separating them. The CDR3 protein is CASSPSYEQYF. In nucleotides, the CDR3 is TGTGCCAGCTCCCCCTCCTACGAGCAGTACTTC.

The chain employs TRBV4-3 and TRBJ2-7; D possibly uses TRBD1 or TRBD2 (5 bases each). This CDR3 contains 15 residues. The V gene's germline CDR1 is LGHNA and CDR2 YSLEER. V lost 5 bases and J lost 0, with 14 bases in between. The chain's CDR3 is CASSTRDGSSYEQYF. The CDR3 DNA follows: TGCGCCAGCAGCACCCGGGACGGTAGCTCCTACGAGCAGTACTTC.

This clone came up once. The chain combines TRBV27 with TRBJ2-1; no reliable D call. The CDR3 is 16 amino acids. Per the germline V gene, CDR1 is MNHEY and CDR2 is SMNVEV (reference sequence). V was trimmed by 1 base and J by 0 bases, leaving 10 bases between them. The CDR3 bases are TGTGCCAGCAGTTTATTTCTCCTTAGCTCCTACAATGAGCAGTTCTTC. Translated: CASSLFLLSSYNEQFF.

This chain joins TRBV4-3 and TRBJ2-7; maybe TRBD1 (6 bases). CDR3 length equals 16 residues. Trimming removed 0 bases from V and 2 bases from J, with 14 bases in between. CDR1 LGHNA and CDR2 YSLEER come from the germline V gene. The CDR3 here is CASSQDFDRTTYEQYF. For the CDR3, the DNA is TGCGCCAGCAGCCAAGATTTTGACAGGACGACCTACGAGCAGTACTTC.